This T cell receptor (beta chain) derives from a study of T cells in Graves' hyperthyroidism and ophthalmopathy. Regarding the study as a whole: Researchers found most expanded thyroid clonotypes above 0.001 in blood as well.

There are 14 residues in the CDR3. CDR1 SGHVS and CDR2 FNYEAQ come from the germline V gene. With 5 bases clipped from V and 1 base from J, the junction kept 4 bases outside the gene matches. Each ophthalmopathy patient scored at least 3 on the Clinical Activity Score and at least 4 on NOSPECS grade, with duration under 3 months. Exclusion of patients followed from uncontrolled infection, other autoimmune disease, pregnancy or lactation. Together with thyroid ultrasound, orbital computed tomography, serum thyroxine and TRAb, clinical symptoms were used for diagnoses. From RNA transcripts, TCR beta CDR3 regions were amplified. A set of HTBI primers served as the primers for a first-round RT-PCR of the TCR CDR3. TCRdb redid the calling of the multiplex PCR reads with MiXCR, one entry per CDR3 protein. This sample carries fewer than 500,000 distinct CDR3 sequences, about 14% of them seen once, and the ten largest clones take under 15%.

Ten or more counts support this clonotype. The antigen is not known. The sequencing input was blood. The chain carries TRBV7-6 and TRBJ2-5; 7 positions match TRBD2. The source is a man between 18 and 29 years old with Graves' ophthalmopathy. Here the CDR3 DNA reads TGTGCCAGCAGCCGCTGGGGGGGCCAAGAGACCCAGTACTTC. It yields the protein CASSRWGGQETQYF.